These 16 T cell receptor beta chains came from one sample sequenced in a study of cytomegalovirus exposure and HLA in healthy donors. The PCR contained 60 Vbeta and 13 Jbeta primers. Clones were read by immunoSEQ multiplex PCR, and TCRdb kept only the in-frame ones, dropping some. In the table there are around 150,000 clones, 79% of which are singletons. The sample comprised PBMCs. The receptor set was obtained from a man between 50 and 59 years old in good health and CMV-seropositive.

The table lists this clone with a few counts. J is TRBJ2-7 and V is TRBV29-1, with TRBD2 matching over 8 bases. The germline gives CDR1 SQVTM, CDR2 ANQGSEA. This CDR3 contains 12 residues. The J segment lost 2 bases and the V segment lost 6 bases, leaving 3 bases of the junction unmatched. The CDR3 region is CSVSSGPYEQYF. The CDR3 DNA is TGCAGCGTCTCTAGCGGGCCCTACGAGCAGTACTTC.

The V call is TRBV6-5, the J call TRBJ2-1; possibly TRBD2 for D (6 bases). Germline CDR1 MNHEY, CDR2 SVGAGI. V dropped 2 bases and J dropped 8 bases, with 16 bases sitting between them. This CDR3 has 15 residues. For the CDR3, the DNA is TGTGCCAGCAGTTACAGGGATCAGCGGGCCTATGAGCAGTTCTTC. It codes for CASSYRDQRAYEQFF.

The chain links TRBV28 to TRBJ2-1; the match to TRBD2 covers 12 bases. CDR1 MDHEN and CDR2 SYDVKM come from the germline V gene. J lost 6 bases, V lost 6 bases, and 6 bases had no gene match. The CDR3 runs 15 residues. CDR3 bases: TGTGCCAGCAGACCTAGCGGGAGGGCCCGCAATGAGCAGTTCTTC. Protein product: CASRPSGRARNEQFF. Full variable domain (outside the CDR3, taken from reference TRBV28 and TRBJ2-1): DVKVTQSSRYLVKRTGEKVFLECVQDMDHENMFWYRQDPGLGLRLIYFSYDVKMKEKGDIPEGYSVSREKKERFSLILESASTNQTSMYLCASRPSGRARNEQFFGPGTRLTVL.

The V gene is TRBV28, the J gene TRBJ1-2, with TRBD1 matching 7 bases. The CDR3 is 14 amino acids. CDR1 is MDHEN and CDR2 is SYDVKM in the germline V gene. V was clipped by 6 bases and J by 2 bases; unmatched bases: 6. This CDR3 reads CASRNRGYNYGYTF. CDR3 DNA: TGTGCCAGCAGGAACAGGGGCTACAACTATGGCTACACCTTC.

The rearrangement links TRBV6-4 to TRBJ2-1; D gene uncertain. The CDR3 sequence is 13 residues long. The V end lost 4 bases, the J end lost 2 bases, and 6 bases lay between the germline ends. The germline V gene encodes CDR1 MRHNA and CDR2 SNTAGT. The CDR3 loop is CASSAIPYNEQFF. The CDR3 DNA follows: TGTGCCAGCAGTGCTATTCCCTACAATGAGCAGTTCTTC.

On this clone itself: A junction end diverges from the germline sequence, so it may reflect a read error. The chain joins TRBV7-9 to TRBJ2-1, with a weak D call TRBD1 (7 bases). From germline, CDR1 is SEHNR and CDR2 FQNEAQ (reference sequence). The CDR3 consists of 16 residues. CDR3 sequence reads: CSSSSYKGAGNNEQFF. The CDR3 DNA is TGTTCCAGCAGCTCATACAAGGGGGCGGGGAACAATGAGCAGTTCTTC.

This clone was counted between two and nine times. The rearrangement links TRBV5-1 to TRBJ2-5, with 8 bases lining up with TRBD1. J was trimmed by 1 base and V by 5 bases; bases with no gene match: 13. The CDR3 is 17 residues long. Germline CDR1 reads SGHRS; CDR2 reads YFSETQ. The CDR3 reads CASSQVLPGGGQETQYF. CDR3 bases: TGCGCCAGCAGTCAGGTTCTCCCAGGGGGCGGCCAAGAGACCCAGTACTTC.

The J gene is TRBJ2-3, the V gene TRBV30, with 7 nucleotides matching TRBD1. This CDR3 is 14 amino acids long. V was pared by 6 bases and J by 3 bases, with 9 bases of the junction left unmatched. Looked up from germline, CDR1 is GTSNPN and CDR2 is SVGIG (reference sequence). CDR3 sequence: CACRQGWGTDTQYF. The CDR3 nucleotides are TGTGCCTGCCGACAGGGATGGGGAACAGATACGCAGTATTTT.

Here the CDR3 reads CASSPEGGYYGYTF. The CDR3 DNA is TGCGCCAGCAGCCCCGAGGGGGGGTACTATGGCTACACCTTC. V is TRBV5-1 and J is TRBJ1-2; D is possibly TRBD1 (6 bases). The CDR3 spans 14 residues. V was shortened by 4 bases and J by 3 bases, with 13 bases between the two germline ends. CDR1 is SGHRS, CDR2 YFSETQ, per germline. Full variable domain (outside the CDR3, taken from reference TRBV5-1 and TRBJ1-2): KAGVTQTPRYLIKTRGQQVTLSCSPISGHRSVSWYQQTPGQGLQFLFEYFSETQRNKGNFPGRFSGRQFSNSRSEMNVSTLELGDSALYLCASSPEGGYYGYTFGSGTRLTVV.

The chain carries TRBV6-4 and TRBJ1-3; D unclear. V was trimmed by 2 bases and J by 0 bases, leaving 14 bases between them. The germline gives CDR1 MRHNA, CDR2 SNTAGT. The CDR3 totals 17 residues. The CDR3 here is CASSDRSPSSSGNTIYF. Here the CDR3 DNA reads TGTGCCAGCAGTGACCGTAGTCCCTCTAGCTCTGGAAACACCATATATTTT.

This chain connects TRBV6-1 to TRBJ1-3, with D perhaps TRBD1 (5 bases). The CDR3 has 13 amino acids. CDR1 and CDR2 (germline): MNHNS, SASEGT. Trimming stripped 6 bases from V and 3 bases from J, with 9 bases between. This CDR3 is CASRSGVGNTIYF. The CDR3 bases are TGTGCCAGCAGGTCGGGGGTTGGAAACACCATATATTTT.

The chain links TRBV5-4 to TRBJ1-4, with D maybe TRBD1 (5 bases). Between the trimmed V and J ends, which lost 3 bases and 3 bases, there was a span of 18 bases. This CDR3 is built from 17 residues. Germline CDR1 and CDR2: SGHNT and YYREEE (reference sequence). The CDR3 DNA is TGTGCCAGCAGCTCCTGGGGGGGAATGGCGTCTAATGAAAAACTGTTTTTT. Its translation is CASSSWGGMASNEKLFF. The full variable domain, completed using reference TRBV5-4 and TRBJ1-4, is ETGVTQSPTHLIKTRGQQVTLRCSSQSGHNTVSWYQQALGQGPQFIFQYYREEENGRGNFPPRFSGLQFPNYSSELNVNALELDDSALYLCASSSWGGMASNEKLFFGSGTQLSVL.

This chain uses TRBV5-4 with TRBJ2-2, with D maybe TRBD2 (6 bases). Looked up from germline, CDR1 is SGHNT and CDR2 is YYREEE (reference sequence). Between the trimmed V and J ends, which lost 4 bases and 4 bases, there was a span of 17 bases. The CDR3 totals 16 residues. The CDR3 sequence: CASSDPVGGFTGELFF. In nucleotides, the CDR3 is TGTGCCAGCAGCGACCCGGTTGGGGGGTTCACCGGGGAGCTGTTTTTT.

The rearrangement uses TRBV6-6 and TRBJ2-1; 7 bases map to TRBD2. CDR3 length equals 15 residues. V lost 5 bases to trimming and J lost 2 bases; unmatched junction nucleotides: 6. The germline V gene encodes CDR1 MNHNY and CDR2 SVGAGI (reference sequence). For the CDR3, the DNA is TGTGCCAGCAGTACAGCGGGACTCGCCTACAATGAGCAGTTCTTC. Its translation is CASSTAGLAYNEQFF.

Notes on this clone: Other DNA variants within this sample encode the same CDR3. The chain carries TRBV5-1 and TRBJ1-2, with a tentative D call TRBD1 (6 bases). The CDR3 length is 14 residues. V gave up 2 bases and J gave up 0 bases, with 8 bases separating them. CDR1 SGHRS and CDR2 YFSETQ come from the germline V gene. As DNA, the CDR3 is TGCGCCAGCAGCTTAGGACAGTCTAACTATGGCTACACCTTC. Translated, it gives CASSLGQSNYGYTF.

A few counts support this clone. CDR3 coding DNA: TGCGCCAGCAGGCGAGGGGGGACAGAGAACACTGAAGCTTTCTTT. Residues: CASRRGGTENTEAFF. The chain joins TRBV5-1 to TRBJ1-1, with TRBD1 matching over 7 bases. CDR1 is SGHRS and CDR2 is YFSETQ in the germline V gene. The CDR3 runs to 15 residues. J lost 1 base, V lost 5 bases, and 8 bases had no gene match.